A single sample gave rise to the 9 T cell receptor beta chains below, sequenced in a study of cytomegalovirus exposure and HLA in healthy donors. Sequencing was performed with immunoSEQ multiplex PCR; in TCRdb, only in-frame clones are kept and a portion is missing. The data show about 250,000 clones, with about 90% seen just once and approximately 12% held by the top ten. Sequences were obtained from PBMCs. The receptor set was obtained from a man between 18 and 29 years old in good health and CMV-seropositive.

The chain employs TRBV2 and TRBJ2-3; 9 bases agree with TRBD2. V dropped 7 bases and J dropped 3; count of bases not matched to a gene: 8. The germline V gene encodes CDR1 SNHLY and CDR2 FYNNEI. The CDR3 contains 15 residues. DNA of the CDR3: TGTGCCAGCAAAGGTAGCGGGAGTGAAACAGATACGCAGTATTTT. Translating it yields CASKGSGSETDTQYF.

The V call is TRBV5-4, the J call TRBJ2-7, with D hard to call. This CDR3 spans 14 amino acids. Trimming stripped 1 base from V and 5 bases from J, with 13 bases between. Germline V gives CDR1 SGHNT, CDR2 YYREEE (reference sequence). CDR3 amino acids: CASSLNPKIDEQYF. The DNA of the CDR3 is TGTGCCAGCAGCTTGAATCCTAAAATCGACGAGCAGTACTTC.

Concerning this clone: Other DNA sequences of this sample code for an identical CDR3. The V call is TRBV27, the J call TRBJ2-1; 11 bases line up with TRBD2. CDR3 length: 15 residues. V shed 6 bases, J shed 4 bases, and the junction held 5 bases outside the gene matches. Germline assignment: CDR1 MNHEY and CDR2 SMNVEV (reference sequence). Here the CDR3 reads CASSPGLAGYNEQFF. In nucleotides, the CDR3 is TGTGCCAGCAGCCCCGGACTAGCGGGTTACAATGAGCAGTTCTTC.

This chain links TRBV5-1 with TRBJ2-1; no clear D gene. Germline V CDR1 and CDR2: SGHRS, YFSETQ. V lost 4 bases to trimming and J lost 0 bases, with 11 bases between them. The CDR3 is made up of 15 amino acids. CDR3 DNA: TGCGCCAGCAGCGCCGGGTCGAGCTCCTACAATGAGCAGTTCTTC. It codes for CASSAGSSSYNEQFF.

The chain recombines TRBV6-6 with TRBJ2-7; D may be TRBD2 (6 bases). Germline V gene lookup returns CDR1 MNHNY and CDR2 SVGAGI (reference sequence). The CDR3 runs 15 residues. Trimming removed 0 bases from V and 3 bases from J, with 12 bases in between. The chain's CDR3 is CASSYSERAFYEQYF. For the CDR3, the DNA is TGTGCCAGCAGTTACTCGGAGCGGGCCTTCTACGAGCAGTACTTC.

This CDR3 is CASSQGRSPLEQYF. CDR3 nucleotide sequence: TGCGCCAGCAGCCAAGGCAGGTCCCCCTTGGAGCAGTACTTC. The rearrangement uses TRBV4-1 and TRBJ2-7; D is undetermined. V lost 1 base to trimming and J lost 7 bases, with 14 bases between them. The CDR3 runs 14 residues. CDR1 and CDR2 (germline): MGHRA, YSYEKL.

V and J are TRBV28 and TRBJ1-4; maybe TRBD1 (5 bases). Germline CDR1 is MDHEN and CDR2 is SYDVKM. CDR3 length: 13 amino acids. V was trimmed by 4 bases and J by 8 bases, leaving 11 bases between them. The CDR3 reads CASSSEGAEKLFF. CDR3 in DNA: TGTGCCAGCAGTTCGGAAGGGGCAGAAAAACTGTTTTTT. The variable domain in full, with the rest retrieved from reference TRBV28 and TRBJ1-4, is DVKVTQSSRYLVKRTGEKVFLECVQDMDHENMFWYRQDPGLGLRLIYFSYDVKMKEKGDIPEGYSVSREKKERFSLILESASTNQTSMYLCASSSEGAEKLFFGSGTQLSVL.

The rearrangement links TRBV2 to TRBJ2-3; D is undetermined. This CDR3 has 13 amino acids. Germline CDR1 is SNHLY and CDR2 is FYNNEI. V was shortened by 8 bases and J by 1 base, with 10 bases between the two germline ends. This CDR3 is CASGSWRTDTQYF. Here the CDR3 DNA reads TGTGCCAGCGGAAGTTGGCGCACAGATACGCAGTATTTT.

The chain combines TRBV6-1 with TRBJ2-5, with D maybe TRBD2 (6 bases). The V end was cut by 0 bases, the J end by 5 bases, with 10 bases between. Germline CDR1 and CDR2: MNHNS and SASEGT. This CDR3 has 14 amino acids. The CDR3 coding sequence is TGTGCCAGCAGTGAAGCTGGGGGGAGGGAGACCCAGTACTTC. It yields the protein CASSEAGGRETQYF.